Sequencing of this TCR beta chain was carried out in a study of shared clonotypes between healthy human individuals. Regarding the study as a whole: It was anticipated that sequencing depth would influence how many clonotypes donors shared.

Donation came from healthy HIV-negative adults that had no recent acute infections or vaccinations. Those who donated, Caucasian adults without exception, all lived in Nashville, Tennessee. V was pared by 5 bases and J by 0 bases, with 10 bases between. This CDR3 region has 15 residues. Germline CDR1 is KGHSH and CDR2 is LQKENI. Sequencing was performed with immunoSEQ multiplex PCR; in TCRdb, only in-frame clones are kept and a portion is missing. The data hold around 500,000 clones, with over 75% observed a single time. A note on this clone: The target antigen is unknown.

The material sequenced was PBMCs. The V call is TRBV18, the J call TRBJ2-2, with D perhaps TRBD1 (5 bases). The origin of this receptor is a woman aged 40 to 49 in good health. Some clones in this sample may be carry-over from other donors' samples. CDR3 DNA: TGTGCCAGCTCAGAACAGGCCGCGAACACCGGGGAGCTGTTTTTT. The encoded protein is CASSEQAANTGELFF.